This T cell receptor beta chain comes out of a study of blood T cell repertoires in COVID-19. While infection was still active, Seattle patients were enrolled and then followed longitudinally. As handled by the study authors: Amplification of reference gene primers provided the estimated nucleated cell counts. Sequencing was performed with immunoSEQ multiplex PCR; in TCRdb, only in-frame clones are kept and a portion is missing. V and J calls and clone size are as listed in that table; D and trimming were resolved from the DNA. This sample has around 260,000 clones; 90% to 95% occur once, and the top ten carry approximately 2.1%. The material sequenced was peripheral blood. This TCR came from a woman aged 25-40 years with COVID-19, enrolled during active disease.

The CDR3 is CSVEGRGLLAGAADTQYF. CDR3 nucleotides: TGCAGCGTGGAGGGTCGGGGGCTACTAGCGGGAGCGGCAGATACGCAGTATTTT. The rearrangement uses TRBV29-1 and TRBJ2-3; 11 bases are shared with TRBD2. Germline loops: CDR1 SQVTM, CDR2 ANQGSEA. The J segment lost 4 bases and the V segment lost 6 bases, leaving 18 bases of the junction unmatched. There are 18 residues in the CDR3.